This T cell receptor (beta chain) was captured in a study of blood T cell repertoires in COVID-19. This clone was counted a single time. The CDR3 runs 14 residues. V dropped 3 bases and J dropped 2 bases, with 9 bases sitting between them. The germline V gene has CDR1 MNHEY and CDR2 SMNVEV (reference sequence). Per the original data handling: Amplified reference gene primers provided the basis for estimating nucleated cell counts. Clones were sequenced by immunoSEQ multiplex PCR, and TCRdb holds only the in-frame ones, with some missing. That table gives V, J and clone size, and the DNA gave D and trimming. The sample gives roughly 240,000 clones, 80% to 90% of which show up once; roughly 4.7% is in the top ten.

The specimen sequenced was peripheral blood. This receptor was taken from a woman between 65 and 79 years old with acute or convalescent COVID-19. This chain joins TRBV27 and TRBJ2-3, with a weak D call TRBD1 (6 bases). CDR3 coding DNA: TGTGCCAGCAGTTTGAGACAGGTCACAGATACGCAGTATTTT. Residues: CASSLRQVTDTQYF.